The 29 T cell receptor beta chains below were found in one sample sequenced in a study of T cell responses to AZD1222 COVID-19 vaccine (dated by TCRdb to the early 2020s). The library came from the immunoSEQ multiplex PCR assay. Held by TCRdb, this immuneACCESS table contains in-frame sequences only and omits some clones. Under half of the omission traces to an unresolved V gene where checked; the cause of the rest is unknown. In all, the sample holds under 90,000 clones, and about four fifths of those were seen once. Of the sample, 1.3% falls within the top ten clones. The intended sense of this specimen's time point label: about 28 days (+/-7) after the second vaccine dose. The material was peripheral blood, obtained 28 days after the second AZD1222 dose. Receptors originate from an adult who received the AZD1222 COVID-19 vaccine.

There are a few counts of this clone. The genes are TRBV28 and TRBJ1-5, with D possibly TRBD1 on 5 matching bases. The length of the CDR3 is 15 residues. Between the trimmed V and J ends, which lost 4 bases and 6 bases, there was a span of 16 bases. Germline lookup yields CDR1 MDHEN and CDR2 SYDVKM. The CDR3 here is CASSSFRVSGQPQHF. The CDR3 coding sequence is TGTGCCAGCAGTTCGTTCAGGGTCTCTGGTCAGCCCCAGCATTTT.

The rearrangement uses TRBV7-2 and TRBJ1-6, with 10 bases that match TRBD1. There are 16 residues in the CDR3. Germline V gives CDR1 SGHTA, CDR2 FQGNSA. After removal of 0 bases from V and 9 bases from J, the junction contained 5 bases not matched to a gene. The CDR3: CASSLAIGTGVSPLHF. In DNA, the CDR3 is TGTGCCAGCAGCTTAGCGATCGGGACAGGGGTTTCACCCCTCCACTTT.

The chain is built from TRBV6-2 or TRBV6-3 and TRBJ2-7; D is tentatively TRBD1 or TRBD2 (5 bases each). Germline V CDR1 and CDR2: MNHEY, SVGEGT. The V and J ends lost 4 bases and 3 bases respectively, with 7 bases between them. The CDR3 loop spans 12 amino acids. The CDR3 sequence is CASSLGVYEQYF. In DNA, the CDR3 is TGTGCCAGCAGTTTGGGGGTCTACGAGCAGTACTTC.

The rearrangement joins TRBV11-3 to TRBJ2-2; 7 bases fit TRBD1. CDR1 and CDR2 from the germline V gene are SGHNT and YENEEA. There are 14 residues in the CDR3. V dropped 5 bases and J dropped 6; count of bases not matched to a gene: 6. The CDR3 region is CASSVGQGAGELFF. CDR3 nucleotide sequence: TGTGCCAGCAGCGTAGGGCAGGGGGCCGGGGAGCTGTTTTTT.

A single count supports this clone. The J gene is TRBJ2-1, the V gene TRBV5-4; the D gene is possibly TRBD2 (6 bases). This CDR3 region has 14 residues. CDR1 is SGHNT and CDR2 is YYREEE in the germline V gene (reference sequence). V was cut by 1 base and J by 7 bases, with 12 bases left in between. For the CDR3, the DNA is TGTGCCAGCAGCTTGTCCCGGGAGTTTAATGAGCAGTTCTTC. Its translation: CASSLSREFNEQFF.

CDR3 sequence reads: CASSLSNMVDSLHF. The CDR3 coding sequence is TGTGCCAGCAGTTTATCAAACATGGTGGATTCCCTCCACTTT. The rearrangement uses TRBV27 and TRBJ1-6, with D unclear. Looked up from germline, CDR1 is MNHEY and CDR2 is SMNVEV (reference sequence). The CDR3 is 14 residues long. The V end was cut by 0 bases, the J end by 14 bases, with 14 bases between.

This clone was counted only a few times. The J gene is TRBJ1-3, the V gene TRBV28, with 7 bases aligning to TRBD1. The CDR3 is 14 amino acids. After removal of 5 bases from V and 5 bases from J, the junction contained 6 bases not matched to a gene. The germline V gene encodes CDR1 MDHEN and CDR2 SYDVKM. CDR3: CASSTYRGRNTIYF. CDR3 nucleotide sequence: TGTGCCAGCAGTACTTACAGGGGAAGAAACACCATATATTTT.

The chain combines TRBV4-2 with TRBJ1-5; D gene unclear. This CDR3 has 16 residues. From germline, CDR1 is LGHNA and CDR2 YNFKEQ. V was cut by 2 bases and J by 5 bases, with 16 bases left in between. CDR3 DNA sequence: TGTGCCAGCAGCCAACAAATGACGGAGGTTCATCAGCCCCAGCATTTT. This encodes CASSQQMTEVHQPQHF.

The V call is TRBV30, the J call TRBJ2-1; D is ambiguous. This CDR3 has 13 amino acids. V lost 2 bases, J lost 5 bases, and 10 bases lay in between. The germline V gene has CDR1 GTSNPN and CDR2 SVGIG (reference sequence). The CDR3 is CAWSWTFDNEQFF. CDR3 DNA sequence: TGTGCCTGGAGTTGGACGTTTGACAATGAGCAGTTCTTC.

The V gene is TRBV2, the J gene TRBJ2-2, with 8 bases identical to TRBD2. Germline-derived CDR1 and CDR2 are SNHLY and FYNNEI. V gave up 1 base and J gave up 4 bases; unmatched junction bases: 11. The CDR3 has 18 amino acids. The CDR3 sequence is CASSEVTGGPIGTGELFF. As DNA, the CDR3 is TGTGCCAGCAGTGAAGTGACGGGAGGGCCGATCGGCACCGGGGAGCTGTTTTTT.

V is TRBV28 and J is TRBJ1-4; 8 bases agree with TRBD1. The CDR3 has 15 residues. The trim removed 4 bases at V and 7 bases at J, leaving 8 bases unmatched. Germline values: CDR1 MDHEN, CDR2 SYDVKM. The CDR3 is CASSSRDRGGEKLFF. DNA of the CDR3: TGTGCCAGCAGTTCGCGAGACAGGGGAGGTGAAAAACTGTTTTTT.

The chain carries TRBV4-1 and TRBJ1-5; the D is unclear. CDR1 is MGHRA and CDR2 is YSYEKL in the germline V gene. The CDR3 length is 15 residues. Between the trimmed V and J ends, which lost 1 base and 7 bases, there was a span of 14 bases. CDR3 nucleotide sequence: TGCGCCAGCAGCCAAGTAGGCGATATGATCCAGCCCCAGCATTTT. Amino acid sequence: CASSQVGDMIQPQHF.

This chain joins TRBV6-2 or TRBV6-3 and TRBJ1-1; D perhaps matches TRBD1 (5 bases). V was clipped by 2 bases and J by 3 bases, with 10 bases between them. Germline V gene lookup returns CDR1 MNHEY and CDR2 SVGEGT. The CDR3 length is 14 residues. The DNA of the CDR3 is TGTGCCAGCAGTTACGAGGGGAGGGACACTGAAGCTTTCTTT. Translation: CASSYEGRDTEAFF.

This chain joins TRBV10-2 and TRBJ1-5, with D perhaps TRBD1 (6 bases). The V gene lost 3 bases and the J gene lost 7 bases, with 10 bases spanning the gap. Germline CDR1 and CDR2: WSHSY and SAAADI. This CDR3 has 13 amino acids. The chain's CDR3 is CASSEIGGQPQHF. The CDR3 DNA reads TGCGCCAGCAGTGAAATCGGGGGCCAGCCCCAGCATTTT.

The chain carries TRBV7-6 and TRBJ2-6; D unclear. Germline CDR1 SGHVS, CDR2 FNYEAQ. V shed 11 bases and J shed 4 bases, with 15 bases lying between them. The CDR3 spans 14 residues. CDR3 coding DNA: TGTGCCGCCGCGTCTAGATCCGGGGCCAACGTCCTGACTTTC. Translating gives CAAASRSGANVLTF.

The chain has TRBV6-2 or TRBV6-3 and TRBJ2-7; D uncertain. With 2 bases removed from V and 3 bases from J, the gap between germline ends came to 14 bases. The germline V gene encodes CDR1 MNHEY and CDR2 SVGEGT. This CDR3 is 15 amino acids long. CDR3 in amino acids: CASSYGTANSYEQYF. Written as DNA, the CDR3 is TGTGCCAGCAGTTACGGAACAGCAAACAGCTACGAGCAGTACTTC.

The chain joins TRBV29-1 to TRBJ1-4, with 8 bases aligning to TRBD1. The V segment lost 6 bases and the J segment 5 bases; nucleotides outside the gene matches: 5. The CDR3 length is 13 residues. CDR1 SQVTM and CDR2 ANQGSEA come from the germline V gene. CDR3 protein: CSVYGQGNEKLFF. The CDR3 DNA reads as TGCAGCGTCTATGGACAGGGAAATGAAAAACTGTTTTTT.

The chain carries TRBV28 and TRBJ2-7; 7 bases line up with TRBD1. Germline trimming cut 7 bases from V and 0 bases from J; bases unmatched to any gene: 9. Germline values: CDR1 MDHEN, CDR2 SYDVKM. This CDR3 contains 15 residues. CDR3 sequence: CASTAPGQSSYEQYF. The CDR3 DNA reads TGTGCCAGCACCGCCCCGGGACAGAGCTCCTACGAGCAGTACTTC.

The chain uses TRBV5-4 and TRBJ2-6; D uncertain. Trimming stripped 0 bases from V and 0 bases from J, with 7 bases between. Germline V CDR1 and CDR2: SGHNT, YYREEE (reference sequence). The CDR3 extends over 16 amino acids. CDR3: CASSLASASGANVLTF. DNA of the CDR3: TGTGCCAGCAGCTTGGCCTCCGCCTCTGGGGCCAACGTCCTGACTTTC.

Only one count was recorded for this clone. The rearrangement uses TRBV10-3 and TRBJ2-1, with D tentatively TRBD2 (6 bases). The CDR3 has 13 amino acids. Trimming left V 8 bases short and J 7 bases short, with 15 bases between. Germline loops: CDR1 ENHRY, CDR2 SYGVKD. DNA of the CDR3: TGTGCCATCCAGCCGACTAGGCGGAATGAGCAGTTCTTC. Its protein product is CAIQPTRRNEQFF.

The chain couples TRBV4-3 to TRBJ2-7; 7 nucleotides line up with TRBD2. CDR1 LGHNA and CDR2 YSLEER come from the germline V gene. The CDR3 runs to 15 residues. V gave up 6 bases and J gave up 0 bases; unmatched junction bases: 8. The CDR3 reads CASRVGEGSSYEQYF. The CDR3 DNA sequence: TGCGCCAGCAGGGTGGGGGAGGGAAGCTCCTACGAGCAGTACTTC.

This chain links TRBV7-9 with TRBJ1-4; D might be TRBD1 (6 bases). Deletions cut 5 bases from V and 5 bases from J, with 15 bases between. This CDR3 contains 15 residues. Germline CDR1 SEHNR, CDR2 FQNEAQ (reference sequence). CDR3 in amino acids: CASSLPGQLNEKLFF. For the CDR3, the DNA is TGTGCCAGCAGCCTACCGGGACAACTGAATGAAAAACTGTTTTTT.

This chain connects TRBV3-1 (or the pseudogene TRBV3-2) to TRBJ2-1; 7 nucleotides match TRBD1. Germline CDR1 LGHDT, CDR2 YNNKEL (reference sequence). Germline trimming cut 4 bases from V and 14 bases from J; bases unmatched to any gene: 8. The CDR3 loop spans 12 amino acids. Here the CDR3 reads CASSRTGDLEFF. The CDR3, as DNA: TGTGCCAGCAGCCGAACAGGGGATTTGGAGTTCTTC.

The chain uses TRBV4-3 and TRBJ2-2, with unresolved D. In germline, CDR1 is LGHNA, CDR2 YSLEER. The CDR3 has 13 residues. Trimming removed 0 bases at V and 6 bases at J, with 5 bases between. CDR3 amino acids: CASSQDRAGELFF. The CDR3 DNA is TGCGCCAGCAGCCAAGATCGGGCCGGGGAGCTGTTTTTT.

The rearrangement joins TRBV7-3 to TRBJ2-1, with TRBD2 matching 14 bases. The CDR3 extends over 15 amino acids. Germline V gene data show CDR1 as SGHTA and CDR2 as FQGTGA. V lost 7 bases to trimming and J lost 7 bases; unmatched junction nucleotides: 6. The CDR3 DNA reads as TGTGCCAGCAATGAGGGACTAGCGGGAGAAAATGAGCAGTTCTTC. This gives the protein CASNEGLAGENEQFF.

The gene calls are TRBV6-5 and TRBJ1-3; a weak D match, TRBD1 (5 bases). The V gene lost 6 bases and the J gene lost 9 bases, with 18 bases spanning the gap. This CDR3 contains 14 residues. Germline V gives CDR1 MNHEY, CDR2 SVGAGI. The CDR3 DNA reads as TGTGCCAGCAGGATGAGCGGGGGGGAGGGCACCATATATTTT. It is translated as CASRMSGGEGTIYF.

The chain carries TRBV7-2 and TRBJ2-7, with a tentative D call TRBD2 (6 bases). The CDR3 length is 16 residues. The V gene's germline CDR1 is SGHTA and CDR2 FQGNSA. Trimming cost V 2 bases and J 0 bases, with 14 bases left between them. This chain's CDR3 is CASSLNGGRSSYEQYF. CDR3 sequence (DNA): TGTGCCAGCAGCTTAAACGGGGGTCGGAGCTCCTACGAGCAGTACTTC.

This clone was seen just once. The CDR3 loop reads CASSVTGANSPLHF. The CDR3 DNA is TGTGCCAGCAGCGTGACAGGGGCTAATTCACCCCTCCACTTT. This chain links TRBV9 with TRBJ1-6, with 8 bases identical to TRBD1. The CDR3 has 14 amino acids. Looked up from germline, CDR1 is SGDLS and CDR2 is YYNGEE. Germline trimming cut 2 bases from V and 6 bases from J; bases unmatched to any gene: 1.

J is TRBJ2-5 and V is TRBV9; maybe TRBD2 (5 bases). Germline loops: CDR1 SGDLS, CDR2 YYNGEE. V dropped 2 bases and J dropped 4 bases, with 12 bases sitting between them. The length of the CDR3 is 14 residues. The chain's CDR3 is CASSVGGLRETQYF. The CDR3 DNA sequence: TGTGCCAGCAGCGTGGGCGGGCTACGAGAGACCCAGTACTTC. Based on the CDR3 plus reference TRBV9 and TRBJ2-5, the full variable domain is DSGVTQTPKHLITATGQRVTLRCSPRSGDLSVYWYQQSLDQGLQFLIQYYNGEERAKGNILERFSAQQFPDLHSELNLSSLELGDSALYFCASSVGGLRETQYFGPGTRLLVL.